The 11 T cell receptor beta chains below come from one sample, sequenced in a study of blood T cells in healthy people across ages. Then a second PCR, running roughly 6 to 12 cycles, was carried out with a sample-barcoded 5' primer and a J-beta primer mix. TCRdb passed the 5' RACE reads through MiXCR, listing each CDR3 protein once. The profile shows 600,000 to 1,000,000 distinct CDR3 sequences, roughly 64% of them singletons. The sequencing input was blood. These receptors all stem from a man aged 30-40 years in good health.

V usage is TRBV6-1 and J usage is TRBJ2-7, with 11 nucleotides matching TRBD2. V dropped 6 bases and J dropped 0; count of bases not matched to a gene: 4. This CDR3 spans 15 amino acids. Per the germline V gene, CDR1 is MNHNS and CDR2 is SASEGT. Here the CDR3 reads CASSASGGHSYEQYF. DNA for the CDR3: TGTGCCAGCAGCGCTAGCGGGGGGCACTCCTACGAGCAGTACTTC.

The chain links TRBV20-1 to TRBJ2-5, with a weak D call TRBD2 (5 bases). This CDR3 is 13 amino acids long. V was clipped by 5 bases and J by 3 bases, with 13 bases between them. Germline values: CDR1 DFQATT, CDR2 SNEGSKA (reference sequence). The CDR3 region has the DNA TGCAGTGCTGAGAAGCGGATTAAAGAGACCCAGTACTTC. This sequence encodes CSAEKRIKETQYF.

The chain links TRBV28 to TRBJ2-1; 12 nucleotides align to TRBD2. CDR3 size: 16 residues. CDR1 is MDHEN and CDR2 is SYDVKM in the germline V gene. J lost 6 bases, V lost 2 bases, and 5 bases had no gene match. The CDR3 sequence: CASSLPSGRAFNEQFF. Written as DNA, the CDR3 is TGTGCCAGCAGTTTACCTAGCGGGAGGGCCTTCAATGAGCAGTTCTTC.

This clonotype was recorded only once. The chain employs TRBV10-3 and TRBJ2-7; 7 nucleotides agree with TRBD2. The junction had 11 bases not matched to a gene; V was cut back by 0 bases and J by 6 bases. The CDR3 length is 16 residues. Germline lookup yields CDR1 ENHRY and CDR2 SYGVKD. CDR3 loop: CAISESTSVQRSEQYF. In DNA, the CDR3 is TGTGCCATCAGTGAGTCTACTAGCGTCCAGCGCTCCGAGCAGTACTTC.

Only a few counts were recorded for this clonotype. The chain carries TRBV28 and TRBJ1-4, with D maybe TRBD1 (5 bases). This CDR3 comprises 14 residues. The germline CDR1 and CDR2 sequences are MDHEN and SYDVKM. V gave up 6 bases and J gave up 5 bases, with 13 bases separating them. The CDR3 nucleotides read TGTGCCAGCAGACCAACCGGGGGGAATGAAAAACTGTTTTTT. As protein: CASRPTGGNEKLFF. Filled out from reference TRBV28 and TRBJ1-4, the complete variable domain reads DVKVTQSSRYLVKRTGEKVFLECVQDMDHENMFWYRQDPGLGLRLIYFSYDVKMKEKGDIPEGYSVSREKKERFSLILESASTNQTSMYLCASRPTGGNEKLFFGSGTQLSVL.

This sequence joins TRBV3-1 and TRBJ2-5; D perhaps matches TRBD2 (6 bases). The V gene lost 1 base and the J gene lost 6 bases, with 12 bases spanning the gap. This CDR3 has 14 residues. Germline lookup yields CDR1 LGHDT and CDR2 YNNKEL (reference sequence). The CDR3 sequence is CASSQAAGGKTQYF. The CDR3 coding sequence is TGTGCCAGCAGCCAAGCGGCTGGAGGGAAGACCCAGTACTTC.

The genes are TRBV4-1 and TRBJ2-5; D unclear. In germline, CDR1 is MGHRA, CDR2 YSYEKL. This CDR3 contains 14 residues. Trimming cost V 0 bases and J 9 bases, with 14 bases left between them. The CDR3 spells CASSQEGGPRPQYF. CDR3 coding DNA: TGCGCCAGCAGCCAAGAAGGTGGACCCAGACCCCAGTACTTC.

The rearrangement uses TRBV29-1 and TRBJ2-5; no firm D call. The V end lost 4 bases, the J end lost 11 bases, and 20 bases lay between the germline ends. Germline CDR1 and CDR2: SQVTM and ANQGSEA. This CDR3 is built from 13 residues. CDR3 DNA sequence: TGCAGCGTTGTCCGGTCACTCGACAATGAGCAGTACTTC. Residues: CSVVRSLDNEQYF. Combining the CDR3 with reference TRBV29-1 and TRBJ2-5 gives the whole variable domain SAVISQKPSRDICQRGTSLTIQCQVDSQVTMMFWYRQQPGQSLTLIATANQGSEATYESGFVIDKFPISRPNLTFSTLTVSNMSPEDSSIYLCSVVRSLDNEQYFGPGTRLLVL.

The V call is TRBV6-1, the J call TRBJ2-4, with no clear D. Near its end, the DNA agrees better with TRBJ2-5, so the J call may be wrong. The length of the CDR3 is 13 residues. Germline values: CDR1 MNHNS, CDR2 SASEGT. This CDR3 is CASIRQLPGTQYF. The CDR3 DNA sequence: TGTGCCAGCATCCGGCAGTTGCCAGGGACCCAGTACTTC.

V is TRBV9 and J is TRBJ2-1, with TRBD2 matching over 12 bases. Trimming cost V 0 bases and J 9 bases; bases outside gene matches: 7. The germline gives CDR1 SGDLS, CDR2 YYNGEE. The length of the CDR3 is 16 residues. This CDR3 reads CASSVASSGGASEQFF. The CDR3 region has the DNA TGTGCCAGCAGCGTAGCATCTAGCGGGGGGGCCTCTGAGCAGTTCTTC.

The chain has TRBV6-6 and TRBJ2-1; D not certain. Trimming cost V 5 bases and J 10 bases, with 12 bases left between them. The CDR3 spans 12 residues. Germline V gene data show CDR1 as MNHNY and CDR2 as SVGAGI (reference sequence). CDR3 sequence reads: CASSAIAVEQFF. The CDR3, as DNA: TGTGCCAGCAGTGCCATTGCGGTCGAGCAGTTCTTC.